This TCR beta chain was sequenced in a study of blood T cell repertoires in COVID-19. There are a few counts of this clone. The method was immunoSEQ multiplex PCR; TCRdb's version includes in-frame clones alone and lacks a portion of them. Of about 210,000 clones listed, roughly four fifths were seen once; the top ten hold less than 15%. This CDR3 has 12 residues. The V gene's germline CDR1 is SGHKS and CDR2 YYEKEE (reference sequence). Trimming removed 7 bases at V and 7 bases at J, with 9 bases between. The sequenced sample was peripheral blood. The clonotype was recovered from a woman aged 40 to 50 with acute or convalescent COVID-19. This chain joins TRBV5-5 and TRBJ1-6; D gene unclear. CDR3 region: CASREINSPLHF. Written as DNA, the CDR3 is TGTGCCAGCCGGGAGATAAATTCACCCCTCCACTTT.